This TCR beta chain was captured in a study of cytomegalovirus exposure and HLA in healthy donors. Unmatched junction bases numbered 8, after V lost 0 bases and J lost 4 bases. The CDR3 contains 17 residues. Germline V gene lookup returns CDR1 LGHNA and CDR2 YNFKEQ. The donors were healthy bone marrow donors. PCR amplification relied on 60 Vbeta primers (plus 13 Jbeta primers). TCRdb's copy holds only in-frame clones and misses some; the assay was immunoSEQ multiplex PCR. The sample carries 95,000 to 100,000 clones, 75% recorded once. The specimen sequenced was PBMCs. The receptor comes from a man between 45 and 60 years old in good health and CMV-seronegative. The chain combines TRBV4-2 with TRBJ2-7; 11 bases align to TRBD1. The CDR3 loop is CASSQETSGQGAYEQYF. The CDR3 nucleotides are TGTGCCAGCAGCCAAGAGACCTCCGGACAGGGGGCATACGAGCAGTACTTC.